Presented here are 13 T cell receptor beta chains from one specimen sequenced in a study of CD8 T cells in Susac syndrome (dated by TCRdb to the late 2010s). Libraries were made using the immunoSEQ multiplex PCR assay. RNA was extracted using the RNeasy kit, and about 0.45 to 1 microgram was reverse transcribed with random hexamers. In TCRdb, the public reads were trimmed at Q25 with fastp and aligned with MiXCR, with productive beta chains retained. Rows merge per CDR3 protein into single entries with the most common DNA and genes. The sample records under 200,000 distinct CDR3 sequences, approximately 95% of which are singletons. The ten largest clones take up about 0.095% of the sample. Source material: CD4+ T cells from PBMCs. The receptors stem from a human donor in good health.

The chain carries TRBV5-1 and TRBJ1-5; the D gene is possibly TRBD1 (6 bases). Germline-derived CDR1 and CDR2 are SGHRS and YFSETQ. V dropped 7 bases and J dropped 6 bases, with 20 bases sitting between them. The CDR3 is made up of 15 amino acids. The DNA of the CDR3 is TGCGCCAGCGTCGTAGGGGGGAGACGAGGTCAGCCCCAGCATTTT. Protein: CASVVGGRRGQPQHF.

V gene TRBV7-2 combines with J gene TRBJ2-1, with D perhaps TRBD2 (5 bases). V was trimmed by 3 bases and J by 7 bases, leaving 10 bases between them. This CDR3 is 13 amino acids long. In germline, CDR1 is SGHTA, CDR2 FQGNSA. The CDR3 loop is CASSLTRGNEQFF. DNA of the CDR3: TGTGCCAGCAGCTTGACACGCGGGAATGAGCAGTTCTTC.

V and J are TRBV5-4 and TRBJ2-3; the match to TRBD1 covers 7 bases. The CDR3 has 11 amino acids. Germline CDR1 and CDR2: SGHNT and YYREEE (reference sequence). V was pared by 9 bases and J by 8 bases, with 6 bases of the junction left unmatched. For the CDR3, the DNA is TGTGCCATCTTCGACAGGGCTACGCAGTATTTT. It yields the protein CAIFDRATQYF.

This clonotype came up once. This chain links TRBV3-1 with TRBJ1-2; D unresolved. The CDR3 consists of 14 residues. The V gene lost 4 bases and the J gene lost 6 bases, with 15 bases spanning the gap. Per germline, CDR1 LGHDT and CDR2 YNNKEL (reference sequence). In DNA, the CDR3 is TGTGCCAGCAGCCCGGGCGAGGATAGCCATGGCTACACCTTC. Translating gives CASSPGEDSHGYTF.

This clonotype was counted a single time. The V gene is TRBV29-1, the J gene TRBJ2-3; possible D gene TRBD1, 5 bases. The germline CDR1 and CDR2 sequences are SQVTM and ANQGSEA. V was trimmed by 6 bases and J by 3 bases, leaving 22 bases between them. CDR3 length: 16 amino acids. The CDR3 sequence is CSVDRLPGRVTDTQYF. In nucleotides, the CDR3 is TGCAGCGTAGATAGATTACCGGGCAGGGTGACAGATACGCAGTATTTT.

The rearrangement links TRBV29-1 to TRBJ1-2, with D uncertain. Germline CDR1 is SQVTM and CDR2 is ANQGSEA. The CDR3 runs to 13 residues. The CDR3 is CSGVGPTLYGYTF. CDR3 sequence (DNA): TGCAGTGGCGTAGGGCCAACCCTCTATGGCTACACCTTC.

The V call is TRBV11-2, the J call TRBJ1-1; 10 positions agree with TRBD1. The CDR3 spans 16 residues. Germline-derived CDR1 and CDR2 are SGHAT and FQNNGV. V was clipped by 5 bases and J by 3 bases; unmatched bases: 9. The CDR3 sequence is CASSHYLGQGDTEAFF. The CDR3 region has the DNA TGTGCCAGCAGCCACTACCTAGGACAGGGGGACACTGAAGCTTTCTTT.

The rearrangement uses TRBV9 and TRBJ2-2; no clear D gene. CDR1 and CDR2 (germline): SGDLS, YYNGEE. The CDR3 length is 15 residues. Trimming removed 0 bases at V and 2 bases at J, with 8 bases between. The CDR3 sequence: CASSVARRNTGELFF. Here the CDR3 DNA reads TGTGCCAGCAGCGTAGCCAGGAGAAACACCGGGGAGCTGTTTTTT.

This clonotype was counted a few times. The rearrangement links TRBV5-6 to TRBJ2-5; D ambiguous. Per germline, CDR1 SGHDT and CDR2 YYEEEE. The CDR3 extends over 11 amino acids. The ends were cut back, 4 bases at V and 3 bases at J, with 4 bases in the middle. CDR3 region: CASSRKETQYF. The CDR3 coding sequence is TGTGCCAGCAGCCGGAAAGAGACCCAGTACTTC.

The chain employs TRBV20-1 and TRBJ1-5, with 8 bases fitting TRBD1. With 6 bases clipped from V and 5 bases from J, the junction kept 9 bases outside the gene matches. CDR3 length: 14 residues. Germline lookup yields CDR1 DFQATT and CDR2 SNEGSKA (reference sequence). CDR3 in DNA: TGCAGTGCAGACTCCTCGGACAGGGATCAGCCCCAGCATTTT. Translating gives CSADSSDRDQPQHF.

J is TRBJ2-1 and V is TRBV5-6; no definite D call. The CDR3 loop spans 13 amino acids. V lost 0 bases to trimming and J lost 8 bases, with 9 bases between them. Per germline, CDR1 SGHDT and CDR2 YYEEEE. The CDR3 DNA is TGTGCCAGCAGCTTGGGCCCTGGCGATGAGCAGTTCTTC. Protein product: CASSLGPGDEQFF. Full variable domain (missing parts from reference TRBV5-6 and TRBJ2-1): DAGVTQSPTHLIKTRGQQVTLRCSPKSGHDTVSWYQQALGQGPQFIFQYYEEEERQRGNFPDRFSGHQFPNYSSELNVNALLLGDSALYLCASSLGPGDEQFFGPGTRLTVL.

V usage is TRBV11-2 and J usage is TRBJ1-2; possible D gene TRBD1, 5 bases. Deletions cut 6 bases from V and 10 bases from J, with 18 bases between. This CDR3 has 13 amino acids. CDR1 and CDR2 (germline): SGHAT, FQNNGV. The CDR3 sequence: CASSQITGGVYTF. The DNA for the CDR3 is TGTGCCAGCAGTCAAATCACGGGGGGTGTCTACACCTTC.

The chain uses TRBV20-1 and TRBJ2-1; 8 nucleotides align to TRBD2. The CDR3 is made up of 13 amino acids. V shed 3 bases and J 6 bases; nucleotides not matched to a gene: 4. Germline V gives CDR1 DFQATT, CDR2 SNEGSKA (reference sequence). CDR3 sequence reads: CSASSGGPNEQFF. CDR3 bases: TGCAGTGCTAGTTCGGGAGGGCCCAATGAGCAGTTCTTC.